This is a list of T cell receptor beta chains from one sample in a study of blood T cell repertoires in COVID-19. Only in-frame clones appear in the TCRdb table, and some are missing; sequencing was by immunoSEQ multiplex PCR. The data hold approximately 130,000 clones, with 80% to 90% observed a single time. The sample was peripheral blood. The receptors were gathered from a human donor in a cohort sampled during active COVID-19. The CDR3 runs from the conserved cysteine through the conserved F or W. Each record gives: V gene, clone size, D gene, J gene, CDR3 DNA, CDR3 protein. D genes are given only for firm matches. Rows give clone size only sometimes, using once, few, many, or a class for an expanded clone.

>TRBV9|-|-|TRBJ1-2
TGTGCCAGCAGCTCCCCGGGGTCTAACTATGGCTACACCTTC
CASSSPGSNYGYTF
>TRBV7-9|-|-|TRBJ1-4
TGTGCCAGCAGCTTAGTTGGGGGGAATGAAAAACTGTTTTTT
CASSLVGGNEKLFF
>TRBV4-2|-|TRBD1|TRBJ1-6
TGTGCCAGCAGCCAAGATAAGACAGGGGGAAATTCACCCCTCCACTTT
CASSQDKTGGNSPLHF
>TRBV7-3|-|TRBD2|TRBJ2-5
TGTGCCAGCAGCTTAATGGGTCTAGCGGGGGGAGAGACCCAGTACTTC
CASSLMGLAGGETQYF
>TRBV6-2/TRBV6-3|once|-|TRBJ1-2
TGTGCCAGCAGCTGGCCTGAATATGGCTACACCTTC
CASSWPEYGYTF
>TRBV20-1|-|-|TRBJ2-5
TGCAGTGCACAAAAACAAGAGACCCAGTACTTC
CSAQKQETQYF
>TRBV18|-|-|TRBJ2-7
TGTGCCAGCTCACCACAGAAGGGAGCCTACGAGCAGTACTTC
CASSPQKGAYEQYF
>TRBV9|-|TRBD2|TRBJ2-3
TGTGCCAGCAGCGTAAGGCCAGCGGGGGGGCCTGCTGATACGCAGTATTTT
CASSVRPAGGPADTQYF
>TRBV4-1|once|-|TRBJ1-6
TGCGCCAGCAGCCAAGAAAAAGGGGTTAATTCACCCCTCCACTTT
CASSQEKGVNSPLHF
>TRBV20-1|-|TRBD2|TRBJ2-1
TGCAGTGCTAGTCCCTCTGACTGGGCGGGGGGCAATGAGCAGTTCTTC
CSASPSDWAGGNEQFF
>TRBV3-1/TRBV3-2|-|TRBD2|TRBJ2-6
TGTGCCAGCAGCCTCCGCGCTAGCGGGGGGGCCGCTGGGGCCAACGTCCTGACTTTC
CASSLRASGGAAGANVLTF
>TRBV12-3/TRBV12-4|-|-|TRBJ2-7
TGTGCCAGCAGTTTCGGCTCCTACGAGCAGTACTTC
CASSFGSYEQYF
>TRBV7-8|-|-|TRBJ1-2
TGTGCCAGCAGCTTAGGCGGGGAGAACTATGGCTACACCTTC
CASSLGGENYGYTF
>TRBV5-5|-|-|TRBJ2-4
TGTGCCAGCAGCTTCCTCGGCGGGGATTCTCCCAAAAACATTCAGTACTTC
CASSFLGGDSPKNIQYF
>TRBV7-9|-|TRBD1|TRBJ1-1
TGTGCCAGCAGCTTAGCTGGGACAGGGGTCATGAACACTGAAGCTTTCTTT
CASSLAGTGVMNTEAFF
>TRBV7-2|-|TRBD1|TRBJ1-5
TGTGCCAGCAGCTTAGTTGGGGGACAGGGGAGCAATCAGCCCCAGCATTTT
CASSLVGGQGSNQPQHF
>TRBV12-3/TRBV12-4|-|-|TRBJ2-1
TGTGCCAGCAGTTCGTACAATGAGCAGTTCTTC
CASSSYNEQFF
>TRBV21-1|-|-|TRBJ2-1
TGTGCCAGCCGGGACAGGGGAGAGAATGAGCAGTTCTTC
CASRDRGENEQFF
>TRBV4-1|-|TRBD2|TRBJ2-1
TGCGCCAGCAGCCAAGTTCCCCTAGCGGGGGTGTACAATGAGCAGTTCTTC
CASSQVPLAGVYNEQFF
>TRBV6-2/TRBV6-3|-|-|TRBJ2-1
TGTGCCAGCAGTTACTCACCAGTCTACAATGAGCAGTTCTTC
CASSYSPVYNEQFF
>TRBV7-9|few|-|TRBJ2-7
TGTGCCAGCAGCGCCAGCTACGAGCAGTACTTC
CASSASYEQYF
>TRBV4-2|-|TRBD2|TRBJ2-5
TGTGCCAGCAGCCAAGATCTTACGGGGGGGTGGATGACCCAGTACTTC
CASSQDLTGGWMTQYF
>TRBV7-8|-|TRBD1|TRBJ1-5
TGTGCCAGCAGTAACGACAGGGGTCAGCCCCAGCATTTT
CASSNDRGQPQHF
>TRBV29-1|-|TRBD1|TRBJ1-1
TGCAGCGTTGAGAGGGGGCAACGCACTGAAGCTTTCTTT
CSVERGQRTEAFF
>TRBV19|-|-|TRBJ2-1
TGTGCCAGTAGACCCAGCTACAATGAGCAGTTCTTC
CASRPSYNEQFF
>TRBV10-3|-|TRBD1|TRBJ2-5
TGTGCCATCAGAGGGACAGGGGGTAGAGAGACCCAGTACTTC
CAIRGTGGRETQYF
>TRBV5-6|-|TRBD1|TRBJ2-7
TGTGCCAGCAGCTTTCCGGGACAGGATTTTACCTACGAGCAGTACTTC
CASSFPGQDFTYEQYF
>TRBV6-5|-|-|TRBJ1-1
TGTGCCAGCCGCAGGGGATCTGAAGCTTTCTTT
CASRRGSEAFF
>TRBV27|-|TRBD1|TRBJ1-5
TGTGCCAGCAGAAGGACAGGGGGCACCAATCAGCCCCAGCATTTT
CASRRTGGTNQPQHF
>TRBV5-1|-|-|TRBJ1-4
TGCGCCAGCAGCTTGGGGAGGGGTGTTGCAACTAATGAAAAACTGTTTTTT
CASSLGRGVATNEKLFF
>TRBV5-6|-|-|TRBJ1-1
TGTGCCAGCACAGGATCGCGAAGGGGTTTCACTGAAGCTTTCTTT
CASTGSRRGFTEAFF
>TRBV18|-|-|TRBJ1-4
TGTGCCAGCTCACCACAGGGTGGACTGGGGACAGAAAAACTGTTTTTT
CASSPQGGLGTEKLFF
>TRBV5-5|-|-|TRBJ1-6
TGTGCCAGCAGCTTGGACGGGGTCGGCTATAATTCACCCCTCCACTTT
CASSLDGVGYNSPLHF
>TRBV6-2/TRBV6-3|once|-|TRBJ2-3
TGTGCCAGCAGTTGGGACTTTCCCCCAGATACGCAGTATTTT
CASSWDFPPDTQYF
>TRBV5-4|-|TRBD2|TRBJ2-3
TGTGCCAGCAGCGGGAGGCTAGCGGGGGGTAGGGCAGATACGCAGTATTTT
CASSGRLAGGRADTQYF
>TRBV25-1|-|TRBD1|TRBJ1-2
TGTGCCAGCAGTGAACGACAGGGGGCTAACTATGGCTACACCTTC
CASSERQGANYGYTF
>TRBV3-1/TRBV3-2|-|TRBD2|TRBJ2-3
TGTGCCAGCAGCCAAGGAACACTAGCGGGGGTTACAGATACGCAGTATTTT
CASSQGTLAGVTDTQYF
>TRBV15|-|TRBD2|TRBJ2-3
TGTGCCACCAGCAGAGGTACTAGCGACACTAGCACAGATACGCAGTATTTT
CATSRGTSDTSTDTQYF
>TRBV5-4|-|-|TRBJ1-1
TGTGCCAGCAGCCCGGTAGAAATGAACACTGAAGCTTTCTTT
CASSPVEMNTEAFF
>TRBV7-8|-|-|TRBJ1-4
TGTGCCAGCAGCCCCCCGGGAGGGAAACTGTTTTTT
CASSPPGGKLFF
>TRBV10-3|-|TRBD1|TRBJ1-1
TGTGCCGCCGACAGGGGGCTTAACACTGAAGCTTTCTTT
CAADRGLNTEAFF
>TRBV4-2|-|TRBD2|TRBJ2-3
TGTGCCAGCAGCCAAGTCCAAGCGGGGGCGGGAGGGGATACGCAGTATTTT
CASSQVQAGAGGDTQYF
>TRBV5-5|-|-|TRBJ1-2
TGTGCCAGCAGCTTGTTTGGCAGTAACCCTAACTATGGCTACACCTTC
CASSLFGSNPNYGYTF
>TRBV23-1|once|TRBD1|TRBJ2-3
TGCGCCAGCAGCCCAATCTGGGGGACAGGGGGCGAGAGTGCAGATACGCAGTATTTT
CASSPIWGTGGESADTQYF
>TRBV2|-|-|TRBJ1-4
TGTGCCAGCAGGGCGGGCTCCGTAGGGGAAAAACTGTTTTTT
CASRAGSVGEKLFF
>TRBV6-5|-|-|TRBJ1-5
TGTGCCAGCAGACCACAGGGAAATAGCAATCAGCCCCAGCATTTT
CASRPQGNSNQPQHF
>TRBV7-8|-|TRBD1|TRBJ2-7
TGTGCCAGCAGCTTAGTTCAGGGGGTCCTCATCTACGAGCAGTACTTC
CASSLVQGVLIYEQYF
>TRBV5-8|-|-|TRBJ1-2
TGTGCCAGCAGCCTCTCGGGTCTAGCGAGCTATGGCTACACCTTC
CASSLSGLASYGYTF
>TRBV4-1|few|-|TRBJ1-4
TGCGCCAGCAGCCAAGGGACTGGACGGAGGGGAGCTAATGAAAAACTGTTTTTT
CASSQGTGRRGANEKLFF
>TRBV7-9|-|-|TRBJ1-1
TGTGCCAGCAGCTTAGCGGCAGGGGTGTTAGCTTTCTTT
CASSLAAGVLAFF
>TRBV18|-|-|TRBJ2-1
TGTGCCAGCTCACCGGGCCCGGTTGAGCAGTTCTTC
CASSPGPVEQFF
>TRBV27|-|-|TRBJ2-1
TGTGCCAGCAGTTTATCGAGAGGTGAGCAGTTCTTC
CASSLSRGEQFF
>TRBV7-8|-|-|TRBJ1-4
TGTGCCAGCAGACCAACACGCACAGGGTGGCGAGAAAAACTGTTTTTT
CASRPTRTGWREKLFF
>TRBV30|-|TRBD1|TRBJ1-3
TGTGCCTGGGACAGGGGGCTAGGGGGAAACACCATATATTTT
CAWDRGLGGNTIYF
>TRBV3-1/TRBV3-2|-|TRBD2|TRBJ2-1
TGTGCCAGCAGCCAACTGACTAGCGGGGGGCCGTACAATGAGCAGTTCTTC
CASSQLTSGGPYNEQFF
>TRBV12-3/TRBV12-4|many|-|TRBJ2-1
TGTGCCAGCAGTTTGTCACAGAACAATGAGCAGTTCTTC
CASSLSQNNEQFF
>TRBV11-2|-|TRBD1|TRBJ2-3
TGTGCCAGCAGCTTCCAGGGGGCAGATACGCAGTATTTT
CASSFQGADTQYF
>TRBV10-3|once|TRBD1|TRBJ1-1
TGTGCCATCAGTCTCGGGACAGGGGGCATGAGGAACACTGAAGCTTTCTTT
CAISLGTGGMRNTEAFF
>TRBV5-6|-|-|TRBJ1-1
TGTGCCAGCAGCTTCTACAGAAACACTGAAGCTTTCTTT
CASSFYRNTEAFF
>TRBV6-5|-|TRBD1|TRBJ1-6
TGTGCCAGCAGGGGTGACAGGGGGCTGAGTTCACCCCTCCACTTT
CASRGDRGLSSPLHF